This TCR beta chain emerged from a study of cytomegalovirus exposure and HLA in healthy donors. Study-level results: The study designated about 160 TCR beta chains cytomegalovirus-associated. Sequencing artifact likely explains a cluster of highly shared sequence variants.

The CDR3 extends over 15 amino acids. Germline V gene lookup returns CDR1 SGHAT and CDR2 FQNNGV. The germline V and J ends were trimmed by 0 bases and 5 bases, with 12 bases remaining between them. With regard to this clone: What it binds is unknown.

PCR used 60 Vbeta primers and 13 Jbeta primers. Libraries were prepared by immunoSEQ multiplex PCR; TCRdb keeps only in-frame clonotypes and omits some of them. Of a few hundred thousand clones listed, 70% to 90% are singletons. The receptor was derived from a woman between 18 and 29 years old in good health and CMV-seronegative. The chain uses TRBV11-2 and TRBJ2-3; weak D call: TRBD2 (7 bases). What was sequenced was PBMCs. For the CDR3, the DNA is TGTGCCAGCAGCTTAGAACGGGGGGCTGGAGATACGCAGTATTTT. Translating gives CASSLERGAGDTQYF.